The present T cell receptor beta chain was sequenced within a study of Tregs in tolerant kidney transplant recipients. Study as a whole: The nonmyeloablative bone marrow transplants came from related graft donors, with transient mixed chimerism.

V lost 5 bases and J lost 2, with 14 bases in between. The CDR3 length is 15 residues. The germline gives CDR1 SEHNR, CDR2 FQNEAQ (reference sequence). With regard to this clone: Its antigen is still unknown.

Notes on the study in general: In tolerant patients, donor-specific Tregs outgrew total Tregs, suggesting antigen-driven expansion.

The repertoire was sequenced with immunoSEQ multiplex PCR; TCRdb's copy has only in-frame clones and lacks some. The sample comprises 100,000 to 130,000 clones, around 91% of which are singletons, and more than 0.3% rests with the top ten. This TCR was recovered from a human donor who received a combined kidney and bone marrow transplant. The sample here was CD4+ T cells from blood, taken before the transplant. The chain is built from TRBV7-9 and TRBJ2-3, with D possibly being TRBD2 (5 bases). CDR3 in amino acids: CASSPRGLNTDTQYF. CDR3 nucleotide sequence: TGTGCCAGCAGCCCACGAGGACTTAACACAGATACGCAGTATTTT.